This T cell receptor (beta chain) was identified during a study of OX40 agonist ivuxolimab in advanced cancers. Generated by immunoSEQ multiplex PCR, the TCRdb table keeps only in-frame clones and is missing some. Among around 40,000 clones, about 80% were seen once, and the ten largest hold 3.5% to 5%. Study results and limitations: Some patients without response likewise showed low normalized clonal expansion. At doses 0.1 to 3.0 mg/kg, CD4+ and CD8+ clones expanded.

This CDR3 is 15 amino acids long. Germline CDR1 and CDR2: MNHNY and SVGAGI (reference sequence). The V gene lost 8 bases and the J gene lost 4 bases, with 20 bases spanning the gap. Regarding this clone: Its antigen is currently unknown.

V usage is TRBV6-6 and J usage is TRBJ1-1, with TRBD1 as a possible D gene (6 bases). The sequence derives from an adult with an advanced solid tumor such as melanoma, head and neck, liver or kidney cancer. The sequencing here drew on CD4+ or CD8+ T cells sorted from blood, taken in a trial of the OX40 agonist ivuxolimab. This chain's CDR3 is CASLGQRTMSTEAFF. The CDR3 DNA reads TGTGCCAGCTTAGGACAGCGAACGATGAGCACTGAAGCTTTCTTT.